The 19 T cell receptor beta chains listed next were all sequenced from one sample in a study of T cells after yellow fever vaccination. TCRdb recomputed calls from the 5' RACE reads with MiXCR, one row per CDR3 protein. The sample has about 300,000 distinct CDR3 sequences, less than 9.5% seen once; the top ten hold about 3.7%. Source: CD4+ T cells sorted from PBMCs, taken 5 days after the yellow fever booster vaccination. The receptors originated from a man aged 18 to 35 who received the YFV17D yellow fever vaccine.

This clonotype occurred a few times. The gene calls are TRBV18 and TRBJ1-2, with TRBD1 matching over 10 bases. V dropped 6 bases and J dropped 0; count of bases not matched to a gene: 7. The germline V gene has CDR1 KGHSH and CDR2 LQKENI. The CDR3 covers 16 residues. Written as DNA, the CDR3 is TGTGCCAGCTCCCCCGGGACAGGGGTTACTAACTATGGCTACACCTTC. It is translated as CASSPGTGVTNYGYTF.

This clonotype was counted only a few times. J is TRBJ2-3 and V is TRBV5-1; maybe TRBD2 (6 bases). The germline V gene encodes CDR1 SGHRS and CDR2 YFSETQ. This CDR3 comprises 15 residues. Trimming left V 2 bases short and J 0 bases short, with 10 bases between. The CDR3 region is CASSFSGPSTDTQYF. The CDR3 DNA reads TGCGCCAGCAGCTTTAGCGGCCCGAGCACAGATACGCAGTATTTT.

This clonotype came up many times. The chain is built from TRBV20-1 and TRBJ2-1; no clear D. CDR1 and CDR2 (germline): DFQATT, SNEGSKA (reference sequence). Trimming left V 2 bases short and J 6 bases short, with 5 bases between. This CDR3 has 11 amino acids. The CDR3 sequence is CSARKSNEQFF. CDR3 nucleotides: TGCAGTGCTAGAAAAAGCAATGAGCAGTTCTTC.

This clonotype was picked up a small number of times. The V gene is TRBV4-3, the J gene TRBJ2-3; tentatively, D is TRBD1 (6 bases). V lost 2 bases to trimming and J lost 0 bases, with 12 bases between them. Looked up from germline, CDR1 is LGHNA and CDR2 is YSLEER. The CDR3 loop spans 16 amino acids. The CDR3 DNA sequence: TGCGCCAGCAGCCAAACCGGGACAATTAGCACAGATACGCAGTATTTT. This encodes CASSQTGTISTDTQYF.

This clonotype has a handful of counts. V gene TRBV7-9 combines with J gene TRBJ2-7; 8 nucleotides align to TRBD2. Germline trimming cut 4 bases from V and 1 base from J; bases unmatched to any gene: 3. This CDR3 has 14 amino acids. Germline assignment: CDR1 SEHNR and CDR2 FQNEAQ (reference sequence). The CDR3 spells CASSWSGGSYEQYF. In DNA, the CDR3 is TGTGCCAGCAGCTGGTCGGGGGGGTCCTACGAGCAGTACTTC.

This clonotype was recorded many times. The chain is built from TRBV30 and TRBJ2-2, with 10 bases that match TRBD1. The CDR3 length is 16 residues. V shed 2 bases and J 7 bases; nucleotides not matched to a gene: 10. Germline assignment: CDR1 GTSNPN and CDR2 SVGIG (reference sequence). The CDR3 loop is CAWSPLDRGLGGELFF. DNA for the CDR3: TGTGCCTGGAGTCCCCTTGACAGGGGGCTTGGCGGGGAGCTGTTTTTT.

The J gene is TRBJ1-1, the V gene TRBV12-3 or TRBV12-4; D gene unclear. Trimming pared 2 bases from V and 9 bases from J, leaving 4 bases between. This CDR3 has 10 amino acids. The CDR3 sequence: CASSLRKAFF. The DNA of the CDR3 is TGTGCCAGCAGTTTAAGAAAAGCTTTCTTT.

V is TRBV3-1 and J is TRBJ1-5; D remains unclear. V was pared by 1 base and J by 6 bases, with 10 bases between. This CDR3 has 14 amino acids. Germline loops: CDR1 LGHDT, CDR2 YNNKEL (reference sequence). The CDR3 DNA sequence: TGTGCCAGCAGCCAAGCGGGGTTTGGTCAGCCCCAGCATTTT. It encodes CASSQAGFGQPQHF. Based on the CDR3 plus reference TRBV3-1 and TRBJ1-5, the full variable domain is DTAVSQTPKYLVTQMGNDKSIKCEQNLGHDTMYWYKQDSKKFLKIMFSYNNKELIINETVPNRFSPKSPDKAHLNLHINSLELGDSAVYFCASSQAGFGQPQHFGDGTRLSIL.

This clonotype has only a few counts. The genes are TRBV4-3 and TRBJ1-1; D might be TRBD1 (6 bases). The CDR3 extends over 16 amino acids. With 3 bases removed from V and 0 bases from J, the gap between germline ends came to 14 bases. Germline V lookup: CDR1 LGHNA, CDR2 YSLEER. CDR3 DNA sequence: TGCGCCAGCAGCCAGGGGACACAGAGACTGAACACTGAAGCTTTCTTT. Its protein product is CASSQGTQRLNTEAFF.

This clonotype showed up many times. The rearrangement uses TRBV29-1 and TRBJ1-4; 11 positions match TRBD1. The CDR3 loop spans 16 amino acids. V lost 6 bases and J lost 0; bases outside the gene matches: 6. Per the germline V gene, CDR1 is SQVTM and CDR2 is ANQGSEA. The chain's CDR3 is CSVMDRGPATNEKLFF. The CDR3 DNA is TGCAGCGTAATGGACAGGGGGCCTGCAACTAATGAAAAACTGTTTTTT.

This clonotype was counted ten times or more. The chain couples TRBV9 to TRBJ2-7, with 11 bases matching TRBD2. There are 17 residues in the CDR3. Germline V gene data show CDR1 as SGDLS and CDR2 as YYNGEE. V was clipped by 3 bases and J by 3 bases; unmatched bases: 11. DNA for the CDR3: TGTGCCAGCAGCGCCGATTCTGGACTAGCGGGCAACTACGAGCAGTACTTC. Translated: CASSADSGLAGNYEQYF.

The CDR3 loop reads CASSRQGTAFF. The CDR3 DNA is TGTGCCAGCAGCCGGCAGGGAACAGCTTTCTTT. The chain links TRBV5-4 to TRBJ1-1; TRBD1 is a possible D gene (5 bases). There are 11 residues in the CDR3. Looked up from germline, CDR1 is SGHNT and CDR2 is YYREEE (reference sequence). The V gene lost 4 bases and the J gene lost 10 bases, with 11 bases spanning the gap.

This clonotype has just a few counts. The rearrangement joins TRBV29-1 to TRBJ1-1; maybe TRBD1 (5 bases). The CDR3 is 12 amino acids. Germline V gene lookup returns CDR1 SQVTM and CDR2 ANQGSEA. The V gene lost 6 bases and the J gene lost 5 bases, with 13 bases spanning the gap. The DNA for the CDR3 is TGCAGCGTGGACCCCCAGGGAACTGAAGCTTTCTTT. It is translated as CSVDPQGTEAFF.

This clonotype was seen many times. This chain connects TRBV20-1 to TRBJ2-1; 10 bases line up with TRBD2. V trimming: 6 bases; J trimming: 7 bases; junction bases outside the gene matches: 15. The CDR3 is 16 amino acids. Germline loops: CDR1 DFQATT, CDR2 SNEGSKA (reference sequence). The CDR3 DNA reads TGCAGTGCCCAGCCCAGCGGGGGGGCCTTTTGGAATGAGCAGTTCTTC. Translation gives CSAQPSGGAFWNEQFF.

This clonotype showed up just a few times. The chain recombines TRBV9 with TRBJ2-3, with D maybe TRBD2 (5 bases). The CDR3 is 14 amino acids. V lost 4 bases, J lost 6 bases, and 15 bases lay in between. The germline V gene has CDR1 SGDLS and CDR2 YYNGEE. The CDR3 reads CASSLGLPEDTQYF. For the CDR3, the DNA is TGTGCCAGCAGCCTTGGACTCCCCGAGGATACGCAGTATTTT.

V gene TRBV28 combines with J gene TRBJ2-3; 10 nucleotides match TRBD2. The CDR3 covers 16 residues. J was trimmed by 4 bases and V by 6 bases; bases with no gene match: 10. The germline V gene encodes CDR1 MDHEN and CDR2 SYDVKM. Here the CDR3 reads CASRYSGGKISDTQYF. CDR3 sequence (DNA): TGTGCCAGCAGATATAGCGGGGGGAAAATCTCAGATACGCAGTATTTT.

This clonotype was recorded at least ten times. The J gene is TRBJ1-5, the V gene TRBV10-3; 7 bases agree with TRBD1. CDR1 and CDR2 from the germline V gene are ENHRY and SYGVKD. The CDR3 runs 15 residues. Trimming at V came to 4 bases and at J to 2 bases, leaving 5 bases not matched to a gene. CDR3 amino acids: CAISGNRGRNQPQHF. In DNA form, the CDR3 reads TGTGCCATCAGTGGTAACAGGGGTCGCAATCAGCCCCAGCATTTT.

The CDR3 spells CASSVSGEETQYF. DNA for the CDR3: TGTGCCAGCAGCGTATCCGGGGAGGAGACCCAGTACTTC. V gene TRBV9 combines with J gene TRBJ2-5; a possible D gene is TRBD2 (5 bases). CDR1 is SGDLS and CDR2 is YYNGEE in the germline V gene. The V end was cut by 1 base, the J end by 5 bases, with 9 bases between. CDR3 length: 13 amino acids.

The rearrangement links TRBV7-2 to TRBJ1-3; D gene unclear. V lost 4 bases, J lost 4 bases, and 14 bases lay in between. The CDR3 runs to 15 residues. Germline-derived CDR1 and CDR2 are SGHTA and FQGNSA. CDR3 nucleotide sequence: TGTGCCAGCAGCTATGGGCCCTCGGGCGGAAACACCATATATTTT. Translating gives CASSYGPSGGNTIYF.